This record concerns one T cell receptor beta chain sequence. This entry comes from a study of cytotoxic CD8 clonotypes in ibrutinib-treated CLL. Study-wide background: Enrolment comprised about 10 relapsed/refractory and 15 treatment-naive patients; 17 to 18 were IGHV unmutated.

Libraries were prepared by immunoSEQ multiplex PCR; TCRdb keeps only in-frame clonotypes and omits some of them. The profile covers about 310,000 clones, with approximately 80% appearing a single time and over 5.5% taken by the ten largest. The CDR3 totals 18 residues. Deletions cut 0 bases from V and 4 bases from J, with 19 bases between. CDR1 is LGHNA, CDR2 YSLEER, per germline. The sequencing used PBMCs, collected before ibrutinib treatment. The chain uses TRBV4-3 and TRBJ1-3, with D perhaps TRBD1 (5 bases). This TCR was recovered from a human donor with chronic lymphocytic leukemia. The CDR3 bases are TGCGCCAGCAGCCAAGATGAGGTGGGGCAGGTAGCGGGAAACACCATATATTTT. Translated, it gives CASSQDEVGQVAGNTIYF.